This T cell receptor (beta chain) was sequenced in a study of T-cell memory formation after mild COVID-19. Study-wide points: A balance of CD4 and CD8 characterized clones contracting day 15 to 85, whereas later expanders leaned CD4+. The appearance of some responding clones in pre-infection memory suggested that cross-reactive memory joined.

MiXCR, run by TCRdb on the 5' RACE reads, gives a single entry per CDR3 protein. The table has about 430,000 distinct CDR3 sequences, about a sixth seen once. Of note for this clonotype: Its matching antigen is unknown.

The CDR3 runs to 14 residues. Germline-derived CDR1 and CDR2 are DFQATT and SNEGSKA (reference sequence). Trimming cost V 3 bases and J 2 bases, with 11 bases left between them. Input material: PBMCs or a T cell subset sorted from them (not recorded which). This receptor was identified in a man between 18 and 29 years old who had mild COVID-19 (a few samples of this study predate the infection). Cell type and time point are not known. V usage is TRBV20-1 and J usage is TRBJ1-5; weak D call: TRBD1 (5 bases). CDR3 protein: CSASRDGRNQPQHF. CDR3 nucleotides: TGCAGTGCTAGCCGGGACGGCCGCAATCAGCCCCAGCATTTT.